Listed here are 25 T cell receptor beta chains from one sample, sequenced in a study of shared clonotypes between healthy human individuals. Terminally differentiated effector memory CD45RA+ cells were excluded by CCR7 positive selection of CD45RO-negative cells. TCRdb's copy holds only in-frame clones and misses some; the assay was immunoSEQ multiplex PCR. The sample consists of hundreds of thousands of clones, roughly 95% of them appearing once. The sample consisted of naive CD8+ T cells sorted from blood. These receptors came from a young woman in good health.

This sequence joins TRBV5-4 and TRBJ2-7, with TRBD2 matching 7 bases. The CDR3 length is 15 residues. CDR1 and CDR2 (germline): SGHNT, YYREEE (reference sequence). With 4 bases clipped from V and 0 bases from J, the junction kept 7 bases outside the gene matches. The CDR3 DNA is TGTGCCAGCAGCATCGGACTAGGGCACTCCTACGAGCAGTACTTC. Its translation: CASSIGLGHSYEQYF.

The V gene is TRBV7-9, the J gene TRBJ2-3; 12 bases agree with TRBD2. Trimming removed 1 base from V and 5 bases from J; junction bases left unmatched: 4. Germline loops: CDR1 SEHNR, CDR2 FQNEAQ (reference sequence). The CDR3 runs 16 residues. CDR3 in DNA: TGTGCCAGCAGCTTAGGGACTAGCGGGATGGGAGATACGCAGTATTTT. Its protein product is CASSLGTSGMGDTQYF.

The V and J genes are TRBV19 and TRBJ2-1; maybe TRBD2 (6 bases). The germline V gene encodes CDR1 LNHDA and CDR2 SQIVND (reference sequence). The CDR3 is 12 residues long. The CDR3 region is CASGGGDNEQFF. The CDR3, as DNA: TGTGCAAGCGGCGGAGGGGACAATGAGCAGTTCTTC.

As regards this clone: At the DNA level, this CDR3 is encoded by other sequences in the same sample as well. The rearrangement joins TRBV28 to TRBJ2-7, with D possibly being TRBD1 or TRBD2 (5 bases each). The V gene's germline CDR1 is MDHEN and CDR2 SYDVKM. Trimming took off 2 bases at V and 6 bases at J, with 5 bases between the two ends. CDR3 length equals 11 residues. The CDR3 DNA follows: TGTGCCAGCAGTTTAGGGGGCGAGCAGTACTTC. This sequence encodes CASSLGGEQYF.

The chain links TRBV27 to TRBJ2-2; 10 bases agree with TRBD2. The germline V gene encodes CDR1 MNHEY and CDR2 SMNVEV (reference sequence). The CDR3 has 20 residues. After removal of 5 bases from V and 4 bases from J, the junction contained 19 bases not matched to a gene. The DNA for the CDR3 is TGTGCCAGCAGTACCCTCATCGGGGTAGCGGGAGGAGGGGGCACCGGGGAGCTGTTTTTT. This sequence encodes CASSTLIGVAGGGGTGELFF.

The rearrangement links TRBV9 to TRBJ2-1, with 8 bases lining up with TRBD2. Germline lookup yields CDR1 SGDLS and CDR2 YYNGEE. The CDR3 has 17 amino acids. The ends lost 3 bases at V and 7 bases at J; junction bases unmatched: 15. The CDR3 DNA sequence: TGTGCCAGCAGCGAGGCCGGGACTAGGGTTAAGGGGAATGAGCAGTTCTTC. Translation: CASSEAGTRVKGNEQFF.

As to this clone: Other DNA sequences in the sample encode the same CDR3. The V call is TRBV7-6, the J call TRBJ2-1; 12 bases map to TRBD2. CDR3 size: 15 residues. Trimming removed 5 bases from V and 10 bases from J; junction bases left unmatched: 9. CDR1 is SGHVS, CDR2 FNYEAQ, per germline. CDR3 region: CASSPLAGGRDEQFF. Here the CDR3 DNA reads TGTGCCAGCAGCCCTCTAGCGGGAGGGCGGGACGAGCAGTTCTTC.

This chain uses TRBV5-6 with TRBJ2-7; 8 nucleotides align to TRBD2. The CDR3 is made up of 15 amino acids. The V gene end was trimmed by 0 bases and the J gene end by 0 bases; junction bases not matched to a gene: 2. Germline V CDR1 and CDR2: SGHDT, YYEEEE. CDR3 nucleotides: TGTGCCAGCAGCTTGGTCGGGGGGGGCTCCTACGAGCAGTACTTC. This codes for CASSLVGGGSYEQYF.

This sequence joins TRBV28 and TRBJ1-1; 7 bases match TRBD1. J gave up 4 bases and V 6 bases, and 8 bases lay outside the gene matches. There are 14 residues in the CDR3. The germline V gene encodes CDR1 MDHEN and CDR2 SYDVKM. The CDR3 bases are TGTGCCAGCAGCCCAGGGGGTTCGAGCACTGAAGCTTTCTTT. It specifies CASSPGGSSTEAFF.

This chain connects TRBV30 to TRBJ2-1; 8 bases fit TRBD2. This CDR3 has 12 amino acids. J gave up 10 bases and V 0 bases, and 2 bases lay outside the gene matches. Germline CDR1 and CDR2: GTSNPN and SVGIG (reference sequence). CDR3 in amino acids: CAWSVSGNEQFF. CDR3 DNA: TGTGCCTGGAGTGTTAGCGGGAACGAGCAGTTCTTC.

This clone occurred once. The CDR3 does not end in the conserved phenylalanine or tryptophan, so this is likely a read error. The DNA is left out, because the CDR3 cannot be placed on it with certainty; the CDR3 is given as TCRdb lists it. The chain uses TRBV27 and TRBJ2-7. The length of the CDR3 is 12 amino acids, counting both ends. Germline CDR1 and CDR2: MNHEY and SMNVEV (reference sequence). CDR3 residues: CASSSRTFYEGL.

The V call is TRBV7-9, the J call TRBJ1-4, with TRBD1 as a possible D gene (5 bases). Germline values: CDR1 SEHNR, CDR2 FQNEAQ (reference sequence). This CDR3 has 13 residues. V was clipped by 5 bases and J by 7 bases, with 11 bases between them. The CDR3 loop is CASSLLGGEKLFF. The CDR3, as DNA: TGTGCCAGCAGCCTTCTTGGGGGTGAAAAACTGTTTTTT.

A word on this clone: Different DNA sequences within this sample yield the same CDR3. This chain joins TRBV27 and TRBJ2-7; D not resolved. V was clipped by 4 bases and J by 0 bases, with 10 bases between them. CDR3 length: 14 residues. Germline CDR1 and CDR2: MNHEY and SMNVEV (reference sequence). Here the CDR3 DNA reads TGTGCCAGCAGTTCAACGGGTAGCTCCTACGAGCAGTACTTC. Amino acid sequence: CASSSTGSSYEQYF.

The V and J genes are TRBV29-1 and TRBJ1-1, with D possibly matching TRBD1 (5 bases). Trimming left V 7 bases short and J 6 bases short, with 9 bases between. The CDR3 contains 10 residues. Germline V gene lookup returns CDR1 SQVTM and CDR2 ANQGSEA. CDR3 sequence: CSAAGSEAFF. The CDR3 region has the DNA TGCAGCGCTGCAGGGTCTGAAGCTTTCTTT. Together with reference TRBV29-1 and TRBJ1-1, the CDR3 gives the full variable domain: SAVISQKPSRDICQRGTSLTIQCQVDSQVTMMFWYRQQPGQSLTLIATANQGSEATYESGFVIDKFPISRPNLTFSTLTVSNMSPEDSSIYLCSAAGSEAFFGQGTRLTVV.

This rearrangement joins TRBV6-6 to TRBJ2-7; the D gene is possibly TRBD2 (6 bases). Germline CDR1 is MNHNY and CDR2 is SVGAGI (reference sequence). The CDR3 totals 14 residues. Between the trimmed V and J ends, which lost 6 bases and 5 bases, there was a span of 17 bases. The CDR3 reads CASRISGGIDEQYF. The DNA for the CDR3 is TGTGCCAGCAGGATATCTGGCGGGATTGACGAGCAGTACTTC.

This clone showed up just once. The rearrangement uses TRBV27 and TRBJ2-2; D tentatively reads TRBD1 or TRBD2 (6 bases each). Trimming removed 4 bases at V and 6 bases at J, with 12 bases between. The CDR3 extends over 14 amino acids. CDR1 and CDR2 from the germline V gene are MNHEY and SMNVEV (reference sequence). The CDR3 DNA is TGTGCCAGCAGTTCCCGGGGGCGCCCCGGGGAGCTGTTTTTT. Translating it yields CASSSRGRPGELFF.

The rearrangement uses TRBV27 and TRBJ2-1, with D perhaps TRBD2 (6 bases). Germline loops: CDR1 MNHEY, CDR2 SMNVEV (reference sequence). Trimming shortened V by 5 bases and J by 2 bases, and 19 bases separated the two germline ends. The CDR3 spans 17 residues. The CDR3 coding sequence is TGTGCCAGCAGTCCACAACCAGCGGGCGTTACCTACAATGAGCAGTTCTTC. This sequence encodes CASSPQPAGVTYNEQFF.

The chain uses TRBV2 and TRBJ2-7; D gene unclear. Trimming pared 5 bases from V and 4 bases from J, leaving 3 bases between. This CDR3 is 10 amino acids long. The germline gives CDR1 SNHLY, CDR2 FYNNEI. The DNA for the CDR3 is TGTGCCAGCAGTACTTACGAGCAGTACTTC. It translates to CASSTYEQYF.

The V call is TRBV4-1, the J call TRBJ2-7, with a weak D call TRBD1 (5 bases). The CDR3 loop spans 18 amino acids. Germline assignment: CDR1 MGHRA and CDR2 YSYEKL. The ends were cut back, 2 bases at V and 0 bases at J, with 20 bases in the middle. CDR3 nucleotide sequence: TGCGCCAGCAGCCAAAGCGTTACCGACAGCCGGAGCTCCTACGAGCAGTACTTC. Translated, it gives CASSQSVTDSRSSYEQYF.

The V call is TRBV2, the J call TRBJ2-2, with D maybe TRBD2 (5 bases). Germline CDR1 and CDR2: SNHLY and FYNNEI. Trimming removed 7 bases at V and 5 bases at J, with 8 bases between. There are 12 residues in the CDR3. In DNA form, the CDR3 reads TGTGCCAGCACTAGCAGGACCGGGGAGCTGTTTTTT. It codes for CASTSRTGELFF.

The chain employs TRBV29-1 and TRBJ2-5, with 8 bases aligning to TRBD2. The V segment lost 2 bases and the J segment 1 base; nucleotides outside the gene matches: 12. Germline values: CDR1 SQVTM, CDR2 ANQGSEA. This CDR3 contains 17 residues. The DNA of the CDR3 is TGCAGCGTTGAATGGTGGAGCCCGCGGGAGGCCCAAGAGACCCAGTACTTC. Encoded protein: CSVEWWSPREAQETQYF.

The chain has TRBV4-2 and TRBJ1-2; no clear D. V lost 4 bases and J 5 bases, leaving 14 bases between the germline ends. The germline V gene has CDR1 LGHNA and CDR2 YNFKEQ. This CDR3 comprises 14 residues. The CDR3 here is CASSLAGSRYGYTF. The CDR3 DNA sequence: TGTGCCAGCAGCCTAGCCGGGAGTCGGTATGGCTACACCTTC.

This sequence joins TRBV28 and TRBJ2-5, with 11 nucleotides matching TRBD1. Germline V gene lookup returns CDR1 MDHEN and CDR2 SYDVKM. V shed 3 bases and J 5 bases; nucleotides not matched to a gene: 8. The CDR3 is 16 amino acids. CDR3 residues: CASSFLRTGGGETQYF. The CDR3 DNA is TGTGCCAGCAGTTTTCTCCGGACAGGGGGCGGGGAGACCCAGTACTTC.

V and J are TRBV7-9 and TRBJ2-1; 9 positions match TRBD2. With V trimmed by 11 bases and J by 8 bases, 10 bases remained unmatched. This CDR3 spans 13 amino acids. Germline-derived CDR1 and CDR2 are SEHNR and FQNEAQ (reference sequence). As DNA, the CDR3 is TGTGCCGGTAGCGGGAGAGCCCCCGATGAGCAGTTCTTC. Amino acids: CAGSGRAPDEQFF. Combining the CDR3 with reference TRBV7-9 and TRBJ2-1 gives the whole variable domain DTGVSQNPRHKITKRGQNVTFRCDPISEHNRLYWYRQTLGQGPEFLTYFQNEAQLEKSRLLSDRFSAERPKGSFSTLEIQRTEQGDSAMYLCAGSGRAPDEQFFGPGTRLTVL.

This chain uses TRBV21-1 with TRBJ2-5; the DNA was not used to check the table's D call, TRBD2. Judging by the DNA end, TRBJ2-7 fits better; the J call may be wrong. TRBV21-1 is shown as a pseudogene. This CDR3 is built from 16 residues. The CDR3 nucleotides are TGTGCCAGCATCCCGCCCCCTAGCGGGAGTTTCTACGAGCAGTACTTC. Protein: CASIPPPSGSFYEQYF.